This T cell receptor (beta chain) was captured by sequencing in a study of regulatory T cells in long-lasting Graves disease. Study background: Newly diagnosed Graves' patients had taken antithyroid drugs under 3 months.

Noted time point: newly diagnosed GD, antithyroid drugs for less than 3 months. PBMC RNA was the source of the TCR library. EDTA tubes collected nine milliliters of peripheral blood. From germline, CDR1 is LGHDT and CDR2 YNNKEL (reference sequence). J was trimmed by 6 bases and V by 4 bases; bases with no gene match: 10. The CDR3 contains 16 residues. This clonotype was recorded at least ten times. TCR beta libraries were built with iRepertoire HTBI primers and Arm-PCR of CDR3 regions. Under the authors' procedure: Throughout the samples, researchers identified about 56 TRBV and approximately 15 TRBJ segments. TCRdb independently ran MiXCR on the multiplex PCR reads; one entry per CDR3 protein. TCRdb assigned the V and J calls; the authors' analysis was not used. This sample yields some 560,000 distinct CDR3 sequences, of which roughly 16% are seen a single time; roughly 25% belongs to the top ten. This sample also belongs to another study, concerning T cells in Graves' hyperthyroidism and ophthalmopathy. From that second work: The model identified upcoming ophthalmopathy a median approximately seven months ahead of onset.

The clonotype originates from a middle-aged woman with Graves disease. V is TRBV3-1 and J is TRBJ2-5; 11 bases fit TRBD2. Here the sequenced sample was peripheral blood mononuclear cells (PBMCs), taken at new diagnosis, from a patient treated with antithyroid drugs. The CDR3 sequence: CASSLYSGGAWKTQYF. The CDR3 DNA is TGTGCCAGCAGCCTCTATAGCGGGGGGGCCTGGAAGACCCAGTACTTC.